The clone carrying this TCR beta chain was observed a few times. Measured with immunoSEQ multiplex PCR; TCRdb has only the in-frame clones, and not every one. In the table there are under 250,000 clones, roughly nine tenths of which are singletons. The sample originates from a study of blood T cell repertoires in COVID-19. Germline V gives CDR1 SGHAT, CDR2 FQNNGV. The CDR3 length is 16 residues. V dropped 7 bases and J dropped 8; count of bases not matched to a gene: 17. Individuals drawn from under 30 US areas were roughly 18 to 89 years old. Allocation to cohorts depended on clinical history reported by the participants.

The chain uses TRBV11-2 and TRBJ2-1; 7 bases agree with TRBD2. The sequence came from a woman aged 18-35 years in a cohort exposed to, infected with or recovered from COVID-19 (not recorded which). Sequenced input: PBMCs or T cells enriched from blood (not recorded which). CDR3 nucleotides: TGTGCCAGCAACTCTAGACTGGCGGGAGTTGGGTATGAGCAGTTCTTC. Its translation: CASNSRLAGVGYEQFF. Based on the CDR3 plus reference TRBV11-2 and TRBJ2-1, the full variable domain is EAGVAQSPRYKIIEKRQSVAFWCNPISGHATLYWYQQILGQGPKLLIQFQNNGVVDDSQLPKDRFSAERLKGVDSTLKIQPAKLEDSAVYLCASNSRLAGVGYEQFFGPGTRLTVL.